The clone carrying this T cell receptor beta chain has just a few counts. The antigen is unknown. These data are taken from a study of T cell repertoires in cytomegalovirus infection. Study as a whole: HLA-C-restricted CMV epitopes, recently identified, and well-studied HLA-B-restricted ones were used by the study. Public TCR beta signatures provided an indication of both CMV infection and a matching HLA type. The study's findings and limits: People with CMV and the relevant HLA were identified by cumulative public TCR beta family frequency. Across the ex vivo response, the dominant clonotypes were HLA-C-restricted CMV-specific TCR beta clonotypes.

TCRdb reprocessed the reads via MiXCR and lists one record per CDR3 protein. The sample lists 750,000 to 950,000 distinct CDR3 sequences, 25% to 35% occurring once. Germline CDR1 and CDR2: MDHEN and SYDVKM. This CDR3 has 14 residues. V was pared by 9 bases and J by 4 bases, with 16 bases between. The V call is TRBV28, the J call TRBJ1-5, with D uncertain. This receptor was taken from a human donor in good health (CMV status not recorded). Some clones in this sample may be carry-over from other donors' samples. Sequencing was performed on cultured CD8+ T cells from PBMCs, taken from culture after CMV antigen stimulation. The CDR3 bases are TGTGCCAGTGTAGTCCGGGCCCGTAATCAGCCCCAGCATTTT. This gives the protein CASVVRARNQPQHF.